This T cell receptor (beta chain) derives from a study of beta chain features in type 1 diabetes. CD45RO/CCR7/CD25/CD127/CD95/CD27 staining was used to isolate CD4+ naive, central memory, regulatory and stem cell-like memory cells by sorting. Findings of the study overall: Insertions were fewer and deletions more numerous at VDJ junctions in type 1 diabetes patients. cDNA-based reads could over-represent cells with high TCR expression. Naive, central memory and regulatory TCRB repertoires appeared more similar among patients than healthy donors.

The V and J ends lost 9 bases and 1 base respectively, with 15 bases between them. Germline V gene sequence: CDR1 LNHDA, CDR2 SQIVND (reference sequence). This CDR3 has 14 amino acids. This clone was seen a handful of times. What it recognizes is unknown. The isolated RNA, all of it, was reverse transcribed, so expressed TCRB transcripts were what got sequenced. Sequencing was performed with immunoSEQ multiplex PCR; in TCRdb, only in-frame clones are kept and a portion is missing. The sample has hundreds of thousands of clones, less than 9.5% seen once. This TCR was sampled from a woman under 30 in good health. Sequenced material: central memory CD4+ T cells from blood. The V gene is TRBV19, the J gene TRBJ1-2; possibly TRBD1 for D (5 bases). Here the CDR3 DNA reads TGTGCCAGCACCTCATGGGGGAGTAACTATGGCTACACCTTC. It encodes CASTSWGSNYGYTF. Combining the CDR3 with reference TRBV19 and TRBJ1-2 gives the whole variable domain DGGITQSPKYLFRKEGQNVTLSCEQNLNHDAMYWYRQDPGQGLRLIYYSQIVNDFQKGDIAEGYSVSREKKESFPLTVTSAQKNPTAFYLCASTSWGSNYGYTFGSGTRLTVV.